This paragraph reports one T cell receptor beta chain. Profiled with immunoSEQ multiplex PCR; TCRdb holds only in-frame clones, not every one. The table records some 180,000 clones, almost 95% of them present only once. The V end lost 5 bases, the J end lost 5 bases, and 9 bases lay between the germline ends. This CDR3 region has 12 residues. The germline CDR1 and CDR2 sequences are MNHEY and SVGAGI. The data stem from a study of T cell responses to AZD1222 COVID-19 vaccine. The origin of this receptor is an adult in good health. Specimen: peripheral blood, collected on day 0 of AZD1222 vaccination. This chain joins TRBV6-5 and TRBJ1-2; D is perhaps TRBD1 (6 bases). The CDR3 bases are TGTGCCAGCAGTCAAACAGGGTATGGCTACACCTTC. Its translation is CASSQTGYGYTF.